Described below is a single T cell receptor beta chain sequence and its context. Per the study methods: For nucleated cells, counts were estimated from reference gene primer amplification. The assay was immunoSEQ multiplex PCR, and TCRdb's table has in-frame clones only and misses some. Clonal size and the V and J genes are those of that table, whereas D and trimming came from the DNA. The sample lists 55,000 to 60,000 clones, approximately 80% occurring once. These data come from a study of blood T cell repertoires in COVID-19. Study at large: COVID-19 samples collected from the United States, Italy and Spain covered acute and convalescent phases. Sample material is recorded as cDNA or gDNA derived from T cells, B-cell-depleted T cells, or PBMCs.

Germline V gene lookup returns CDR1 KGHSY and CDR2 FQNENV. Unmatched junction bases numbered 1, after V lost 2 bases and J lost 7 bases. The CDR3 is 14 residues long. Sequenced input: peripheral blood. This clonotype was obtained from a man aged 45-65 years with active or convalescent COVID-19. The rearrangement joins TRBV16 to TRBJ2-4, with 11 bases matching TRBD2. CDR3 in DNA: TGTGCCAGCAGCCAAGCTAGCGGGGGGAACATTCAGTACTTC. Residues: CASSQASGGNIQYF.